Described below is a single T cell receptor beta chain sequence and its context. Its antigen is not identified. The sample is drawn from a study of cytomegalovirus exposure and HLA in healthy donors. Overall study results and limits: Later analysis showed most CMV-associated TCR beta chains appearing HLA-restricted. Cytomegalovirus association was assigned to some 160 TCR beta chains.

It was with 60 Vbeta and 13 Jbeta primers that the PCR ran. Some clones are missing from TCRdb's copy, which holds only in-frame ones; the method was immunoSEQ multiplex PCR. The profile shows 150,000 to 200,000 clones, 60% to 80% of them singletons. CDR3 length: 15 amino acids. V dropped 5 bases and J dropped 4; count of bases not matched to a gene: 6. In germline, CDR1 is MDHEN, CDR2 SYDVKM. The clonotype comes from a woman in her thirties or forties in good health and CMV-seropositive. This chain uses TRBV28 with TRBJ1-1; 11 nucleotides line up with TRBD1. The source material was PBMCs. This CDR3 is CASSIPGTGGTEAFF. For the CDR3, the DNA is TGTGCCAGCAGTATCCCCGGGACAGGGGGCACTGAAGCTTTCTTT.